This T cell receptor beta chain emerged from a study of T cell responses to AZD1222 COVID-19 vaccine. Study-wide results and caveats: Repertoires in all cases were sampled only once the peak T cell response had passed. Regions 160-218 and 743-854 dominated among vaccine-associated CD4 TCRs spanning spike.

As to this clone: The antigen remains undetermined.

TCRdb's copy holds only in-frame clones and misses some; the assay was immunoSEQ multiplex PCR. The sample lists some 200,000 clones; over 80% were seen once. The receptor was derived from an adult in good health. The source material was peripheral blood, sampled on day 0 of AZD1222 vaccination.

The CDR3 nucleotides are TGTGCCACCAGTGACGTCGATCGGGGGCAGTACTTC. Protein: CATSDVDRGQYF. This chain joins TRBV24-1 and TRBJ2-7; tentatively, D is TRBD2 (5 bases). Germline V lookup: CDR1 KGHDR, CDR2 SFDVKD. This CDR3 is built from 12 residues. Between the trimmed V and J ends, which lost 4 bases and 9 bases, there was a span of 12 bases.